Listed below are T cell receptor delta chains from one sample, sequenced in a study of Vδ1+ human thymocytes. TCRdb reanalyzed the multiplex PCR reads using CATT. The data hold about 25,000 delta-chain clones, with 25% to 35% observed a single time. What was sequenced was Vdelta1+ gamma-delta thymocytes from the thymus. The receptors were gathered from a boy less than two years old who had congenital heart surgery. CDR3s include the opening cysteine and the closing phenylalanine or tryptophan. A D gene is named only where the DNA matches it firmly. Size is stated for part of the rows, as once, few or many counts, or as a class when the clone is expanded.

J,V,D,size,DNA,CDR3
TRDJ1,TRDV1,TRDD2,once,TGTGCTCTTGGACCCCAATTCCTACGGTTCGGATTACCGCACTTGTACACCGATAAACTCATCTTT,CALGPQFLRFGLPHLYTDKLIF
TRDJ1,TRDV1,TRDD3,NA,TGTGCTCTTGGGGAAGGAACTTCCTATTCTATGGGGGATATGAGGGGGAGGCAACTCATCTTT,CALGEGTSYSMGDMRGRQLIF
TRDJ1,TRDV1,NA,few,TGTGCTCTTGGGGAACGGCGCCCCACGAGAGTACCGGGGGTCACCGATAAACTCACCTTT,CALGERRPTRVPGVTDKLTF
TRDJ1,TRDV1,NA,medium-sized,TGTGCTCTTGGGGCCAGGCCCTACCGTACCTATAAACTCATCTTT,CALGARPYRTYKLIF
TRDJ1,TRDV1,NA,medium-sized,TGTGCTCTTGCCCGCCCCCTCCTTGCTGGGGACACCGATAAACTCATCTTT,CALARPLLAGDTDKLIF
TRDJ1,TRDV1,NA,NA,TGTGCTCTTGGGGAACGCCCTCTTGGTGACGAGTACATCGATAAACTCATCTTT,CALGERPLGDEYIDKLIF
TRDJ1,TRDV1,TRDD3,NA,TGTGCTCTTGGGGAACAGGCTGGGGGATGTATCACCGATAAACTCATCTTT,CALGEQAGGCITDKLIF
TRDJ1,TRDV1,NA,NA,TGTGCTTTACAGGCTTCCCTCCCCGGCCTATACCGCCTTGGCACCGATAAACTCATCTTT,CALQASLPGLYRLGTDKLIF
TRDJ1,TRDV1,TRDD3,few,TGTGCTCTTGGGGAACAGTCCCCCTTTGAGAGGGGGATTGGAGGCACCGATAAACTCATCTTT,CALGEQSPFERGIGGTDKLIF
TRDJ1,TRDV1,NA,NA,TGTGCTCTTGGGGAAGGTAGGATTCCTACGGTACTGGGGGGAAACACCGATAAACTCATCTTT,CALGEGRIPTVLGGNTDKLIF
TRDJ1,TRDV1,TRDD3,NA,TGTGCTCTTGGGGAAGGGCCTACTTCCTACTGGGGGATACACACCGATAAACTCATCTTT,CALGEGPTSYWGIHTDKLIF
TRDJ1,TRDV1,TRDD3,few,TGTGCTCTTGGGGACAAAATTACTGGGGGACCGGGGACCGATAAACTCATCTTT,CALGDKITGGPGTDKLIF